This T cell receptor beta chain was identified during a study of T cell responses to AZD1222 COVID-19 vaccine. Study outcomes and limitations: Epitopes outside B.1.351 and B.1.1.7 mutated regions reportedly drew nearly half of spike TCRs. Donors were chiefly white British, with a greater number of females, and clonal diversity was perhaps underestimated.

With 4 bases clipped from V and 5 bases from J, the junction kept 6 bases outside the gene matches. CDR1 SGDLS and CDR2 YYNGEE come from the germline V gene. This CDR3 comprises 15 residues. This clone was recorded a few times. Its antigen remains unknown. Profiling relied on immunoSEQ multiplex PCR, and the TCRdb table lists in-frame clones only, not all of them. The sample lists about 180,000 clones, 88% seen once, with more than 25% in the top ten. Investigators merged groups given second doses at roughly 4 or roughly 12 weeks. This clonotype was sampled from an adult who received the AZD1222 COVID-19 vaccine. Source: peripheral blood, taken 28 days after the second AZD1222 dose. This chain connects TRBV9 to TRBJ1-4, with 9 nucleotides matching TRBD1. The CDR3 DNA is TGTGCCAGCAGCTCCACAGGGGGCTTGAATGAAAAACTGTTTTTT. Encoded protein: CASSSTGGLNEKLFF.